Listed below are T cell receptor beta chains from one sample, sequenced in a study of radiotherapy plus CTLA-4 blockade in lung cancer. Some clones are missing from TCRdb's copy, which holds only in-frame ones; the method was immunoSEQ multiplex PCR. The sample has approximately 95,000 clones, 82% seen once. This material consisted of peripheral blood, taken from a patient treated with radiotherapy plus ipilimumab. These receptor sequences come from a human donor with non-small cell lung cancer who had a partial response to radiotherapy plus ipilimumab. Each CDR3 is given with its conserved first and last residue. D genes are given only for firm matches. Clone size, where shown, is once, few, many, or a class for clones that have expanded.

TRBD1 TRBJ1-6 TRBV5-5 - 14 CASSLQGLDSPLHF TGTGCCAGCAGCTTACAGGGGCTGGACTCACCCCTCCACTTT
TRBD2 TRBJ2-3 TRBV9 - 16 CASSVGLAQRGDTQYF TGTGCCAGCAGCGTCGGACTAGCTCAGAGGGGAGATACGCAGTATTTT
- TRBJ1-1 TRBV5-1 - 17 CASSLVPGAYSGTEAFF TGCGCCAGCAGCTTGGTTCCAGGGGCGTACTCGGGCACTGAAGCTTTCTTT
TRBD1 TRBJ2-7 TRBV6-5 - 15 CASSYSTGRGHEQYF TGTGCCAGCAGTTACTCGACAGGGAGAGGACACGAGCAGTACTTC
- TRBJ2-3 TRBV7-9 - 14 CASSLDKSTDTQYF TGTGCCAGCAGCTTAGACAAGAGCACAGATACGCAGTATTTT
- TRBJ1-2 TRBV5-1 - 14 CASSLQGGNYGYTF TGCGCCAGCAGCCTCCAGGGAGGGAACTATGGCTACACCTTC
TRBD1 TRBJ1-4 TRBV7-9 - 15 CASSLGQGYSEKLFF TGTGCCAGCAGCTTAGGACAGGGTTATAGTGAAAAACTGTTTTTT
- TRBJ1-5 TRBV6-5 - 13 CASMIRLNQPQHF TGTGCCAGCATGATACGGTTGAATCAGCCCCAGCATTTT
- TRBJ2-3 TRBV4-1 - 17 CASSQDGLRVSTDTQYF TGCGCCAGCAGCCAAGATGGTCTCAGGGTGAGCACAGATACGCAGTATTTT
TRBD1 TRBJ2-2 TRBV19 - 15 CASNRLQGDTGELFF TGTGCCAGTAATCGACTCCAGGGGGACACCGGGGAGCTGTTTTTT
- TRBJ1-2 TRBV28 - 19 CASSSSGIREGQLGYGYTF TGTGCCAGCAGTTCCAGCGGAATACGGGAGGGGCAGTTAGGGTATGGCTACACCTTC
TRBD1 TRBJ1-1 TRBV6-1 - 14 CASSQQGANTEAFF TGTGCCAGCAGTCAACAGGGGGCGAACACTGAAGCTTTCTTT
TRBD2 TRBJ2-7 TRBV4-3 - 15 CASTVGSGSPHEQYF TGCGCCAGCACCGTCGGCAGCGGGAGTCCCCACGAGCAGTACTTC
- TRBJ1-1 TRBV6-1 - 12 CASSERGYEAFF TGTGCCAGCAGTGAAAGAGGGTACGAAGCTTTCTTT
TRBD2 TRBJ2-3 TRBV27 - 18 CASSLRLAGTHSTDTQYF TGTGCCAGCAGTTTGCGGCTAGCGGGGACCCATAGCACAGATACGCAGTATTTT
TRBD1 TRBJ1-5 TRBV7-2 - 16 CASSPAGTGSNQPQHF TGTGCCAGCTCCCCGGCCGGGACAGGTAGCAATCAGCCCCAGCATTTT
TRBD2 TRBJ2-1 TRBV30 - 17 CAWSVIPPSGRGNEQFF TGTGCCTGGAGTGTAATCCCGCCTAGCGGGAGAGGGAATGAGCAGTTCTTC
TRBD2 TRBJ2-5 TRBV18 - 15 CASSLLSGDQETQYF TGTGCCAGCTCACTCCTAAGCGGGGATCAAGAGACCCAGTACTTC
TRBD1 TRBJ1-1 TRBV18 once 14 CASSTDRDPTEAFF TGTGCCAGCTCAACCGACAGGGACCCCACTGAAGCTTTCTTT
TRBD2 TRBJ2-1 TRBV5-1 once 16 CASSLVAGGLYNEQFF TGCGCCAGCAGCTTGGTCGCGGGAGGGTTATACAATGAGCAGTTCTTC
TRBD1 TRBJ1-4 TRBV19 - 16 CASSSGTGGAGEKLFF TGTGCCAGTAGTAGCGGGACAGGGGGAGCGGGTGAAAAACTGTTTTTT
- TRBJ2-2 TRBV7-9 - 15 CASSAGDANTGELFF TGTGCCAGCAGCGCCGGAGACGCGAACACCGGGGAGCTGTTTTTT
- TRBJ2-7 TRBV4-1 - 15 CASSVRQDSSYEQYF TGCGCCAGCAGCGTTAGACAGGATTCTTCCTACGAGCAGTACTTC
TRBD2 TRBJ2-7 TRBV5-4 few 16 CASSLAGEGGYYEQYF TGTGCCAGCAGCTTGGCCGGGGAGGGCGGATACTACGAGCAGTACTTC
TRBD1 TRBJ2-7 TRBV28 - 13 CASSPGQGDEQYF TGTGCCAGCAGTCCCGGACAGGGGGACGAGCAGTACTTC
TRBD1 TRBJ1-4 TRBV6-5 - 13 CASSGQANEKLFF TGTGCCAGTTCGGGACAGGCAAATGAAAAACTGTTTTTT
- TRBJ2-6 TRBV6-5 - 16 CASSYGPGSGANVLTF TGTGCCAGCAGTTATGGCCCGGGCTCTGGGGCCAACGTCCTGACTTTC
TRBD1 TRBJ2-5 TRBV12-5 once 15 CASAPGQGGIETQYF TGTGCTAGTGCCCCCGGACAGGGTGGGATAGAGACCCAGTACTTC
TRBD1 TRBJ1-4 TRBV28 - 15 CASSAPQGAEEKLFF TGTGCCAGCAGTGCCCCACAGGGGGCGGAAGAAAAACTGTTTTTT
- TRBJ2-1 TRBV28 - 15 CASSPPGGVGNEQFF TGTGCCAGCAGTCCTCCCGGCGGGGTGGGAAATGAGCAGTTCTTC
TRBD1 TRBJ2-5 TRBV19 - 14 CASTRTGDQETQYF TGTGCCAGTACGAGGACAGGGGACCAAGAGACCCAGTACTTC
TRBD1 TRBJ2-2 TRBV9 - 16 CASSATSGTGAGELFF TGTGCCAGCAGCGCCACATCCGGGACAGGGGCCGGGGAGCTGTTTTTT
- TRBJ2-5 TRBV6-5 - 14 CASSGLGRGETQYF TGTGCCAGCAGTGGACTTGGCAGGGGCGAGACCCAGTACTTC
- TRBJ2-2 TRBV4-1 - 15 CASSLRETNTGELFF TGCGCCAGCAGCCTTCGGGAAACGAACACCGGGGAGCTGTTTTTT
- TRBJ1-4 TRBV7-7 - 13 CASSPAGERKLFF TGTGCCAGCAGCCCCGCCGGGGAGCGGAAACTGTTTTTT
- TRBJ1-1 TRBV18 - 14 CASSPAALNTEAFF TGTGCCAGCTCACCGGCGGCGTTGAACACTGAAGCTTTCTTT
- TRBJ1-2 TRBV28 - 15 CASSFRAGYGYGYTF TGTGCCAGCAGTTTTAGGGCGGGGTACGGCTATGGCTACACCTTC
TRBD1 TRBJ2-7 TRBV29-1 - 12 CSVAQGAYEQYF TGCAGCGTTGCACAGGGGGCCTACGAGCAGTACTTC
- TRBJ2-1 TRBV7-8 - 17 CASSRLPGGRETNEQFF TGTGCCAGCAGTCGTCTTCCAGGGGGTCGGGAGACGAATGAGCAGTTCTTC
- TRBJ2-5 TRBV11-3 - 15 CASSLDVLLQETQYF TGTGCCAGCAGCTTAGACGTCCTCCTCCAAGAGACCCAGTACTTC
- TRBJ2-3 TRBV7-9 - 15 CASSLGVNRVDTQYF TGTGCCAGCAGCTTGGGCGTCAACCGCGTAGATACGCAGTATTTT
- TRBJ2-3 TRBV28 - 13 CASSFGLVDTQYF TGTGCCAGCAGTTTTGGCCTCGTCGATACGCAGTATTTT
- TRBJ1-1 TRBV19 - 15 CASSIAYSSNTEAFF TGTGCCAGTAGTATAGCGTACAGTTCGAACACTGAAGCTTTCTTT
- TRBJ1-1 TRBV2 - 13 CASSLVLNTEAFF TGTGCCAGCAGCCTCGTCTTGAACACTGAAGCTTTCTTT
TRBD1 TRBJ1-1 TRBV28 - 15 CASSLPGQGKPEAFF TGTGCCAGCAGTTTACCAGGACAGGGAAAACCTGAAGCTTTCTTT
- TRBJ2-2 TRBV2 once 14 CASLNREGTGELFF TGTGCCAGTCTGAACAGGGAAGGCACCGGGGAGCTGTTTTTT
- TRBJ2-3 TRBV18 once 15 CASSPPSGSADTQYF TGTGCCAGCTCACCTCCTTCGGGGAGTGCAGATACGCAGTATTTT
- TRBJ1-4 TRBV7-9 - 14 CASSWGRGNEKLFF TGTGCCAGCAGCTGGGGTAGGGGGAACGAAAAACTGTTTTTT
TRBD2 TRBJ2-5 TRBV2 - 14 CASGPRGGRETQYF TGTGCCAGCGGCCCAAGGGGAGGGAGGGAGACCCAGTACTTC
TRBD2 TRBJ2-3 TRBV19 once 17 CAIEDWGTSGSSDTQYF TGTGCCATTGAAGACTGGGGCACTAGCGGGAGTTCAGATACGCAGTATTTT
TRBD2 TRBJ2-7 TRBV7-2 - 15 CASRSIAGDSYEQYF TGTGCCAGCCGCTCAATAGCGGGAGACTCCTACGAGCAGTACTTC
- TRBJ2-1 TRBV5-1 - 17 CASSSPGGGGSYNEQFF TGCGCCAGCAGCTCCCCCGGTGGGGGGGGCAGCTACAATGAGCAGTTCTTC
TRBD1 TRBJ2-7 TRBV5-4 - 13 CASSWDSGYEQYF TGTGCCAGCAGCTGGGACAGTGGCTACGAGCAGTACTTC
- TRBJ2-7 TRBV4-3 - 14 CASSQERIASEQYF TGCGCCAGCAGCCAAGAACGGATAGCGAGCGAGCAGTACTTC
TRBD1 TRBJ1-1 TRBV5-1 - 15 CASSPGQGTNTEAFF TGCGCCAGCAGCCCGGGACAGGGGACTAACACTGAAGCTTTCTTT
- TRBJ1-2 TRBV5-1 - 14 CASSLGGRGYGYTF TGCGCCAGCAGCTTGGGAGGGAGGGGCTATGGCTACACCTTC
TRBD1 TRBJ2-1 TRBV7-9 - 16 CASSFAGQGSHNEQFF TGTGCCAGCAGCTTTGCGGGACAGGGGTCACACAATGAGCAGTTCTTC
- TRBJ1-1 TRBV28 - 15 CASSLLAPSNTEAFF TGTGCCAGCAGTTTATTGGCCCCATCGAACACTGAAGCTTTCTTT
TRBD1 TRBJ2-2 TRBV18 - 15 CASSPNRGDTGELFF TGTGCCAGCTCACCAAACAGGGGTGACACCGGGGAGCTGTTTTTT